The 7 T cell receptor beta chains presented below share a single source sample, sequenced in a study of blood T cell repertoires in COVID-19. TCRdb keeps only in-frame clones here, not all; method: immunoSEQ multiplex PCR. There are about 17,000 clones in the sample; around 82% occur only once, and approximately 23% lies in the top ten. The sample taken for sequencing was peripheral blood. These receptor sequences come from a man in his 60s with active or convalescent COVID-19.

This chain links TRBV19 with TRBJ2-4; 10 bases fit TRBD1. There are 15 residues in the CDR3. The J segment lost 5 bases and the V segment lost 4 bases, leaving 5 bases of the junction unmatched. Germline V lookup: CDR1 LNHDA, CDR2 SQIVND (reference sequence). The CDR3 coding sequence is TGTGCCAGTAGTAGAGGACAGGGGGGTCAAAACATTCAGTACTTC. This translates into CASSRGQGGQNIQYF.

This clone was seen more than once but under ten times. CDR3 amino acids: CASSLSGSYNEQFF. The DNA of the CDR3 is TGTGCCAGCAGCCTTAGCGGGAGCTACAATGAGCAGTTCTTC. The chain is built from TRBV11-3 and TRBJ2-1, with 9 bases lining up with TRBD2. V was pared by 5 bases and J by 3 bases, with 2 bases of the junction left unmatched. The germline V gene has CDR1 SGHNT and CDR2 YENEEA. This CDR3 is 14 amino acids long.

This clone was counted many times. The rearrangement uses TRBV3-1 (or the pseudogene TRBV3-2) and TRBJ1-2, with 7 bases fitting TRBD1. CDR3 length: 13 amino acids. Germline V gene sequence: CDR1 LGHDT, CDR2 YNNKEL (reference sequence). Unmatched junction bases numbered 5, after V lost 3 bases and J lost 7 bases. DNA of the CDR3: TGTGCCAGCAGCCAGATGGACAGGTCTGGCTACACCTTC. Translated, it gives CASSQMDRSGYTF.

A few counts support this clone. This chain links TRBV5-6 with TRBJ2-3; 8 bases are a match to TRBD2. The germline V gene encodes CDR1 SGHDT and CDR2 YYEEEE. With 1 base clipped from V and 3 bases from J, the junction kept 4 bases outside the gene matches. The CDR3 is 15 residues long. CDR3 coding DNA: TGTGCCAGCAGCTTGTTGGAGCGGGAGACAGATACGCAGTATTTT. It encodes CASSLLERETDTQYF.

This clone came up once. The rearrangement joins TRBV10-3 to TRBJ2-1; D perhaps matches TRBD1 (6 bases). CDR1 is ENHRY, CDR2 SYGVKD, per germline. Trimming left V 6 bases short and J 8 bases short, with 20 bases between. This CDR3 comprises 15 residues. CDR3 sequence: CAIRKGRDIGYEQFF. The CDR3 DNA follows: TGTGCCATCAGGAAAGGCCGGGACATCGGATATGAGCAGTTCTTC.

This clone was seen a few times. The CDR3 spells CASSLEGQGDTDTQYF. CDR3 sequence (DNA): TGCGCCAGCAGCTTGGAGGGACAGGGAGACACAGATACGCAGTATTTT. V gene TRBV5-1 combines with J gene TRBJ2-3; 9 positions match TRBD1. Germline trimming cut 0 bases from V and 2 bases from J; bases unmatched to any gene: 4. The CDR3 spans 16 residues. From germline, CDR1 is SGHRS and CDR2 YFSETQ.

V and J are TRBV11-2 and TRBJ1-4, with 7 bases lining up with TRBD1. This CDR3 has 13 residues. In germline, CDR1 is SGHAT, CDR2 FQNNGV. The trim removed 8 bases at V and 8 bases at J, leaving 8 bases unmatched. The CDR3 region is CASQPGQREKLFF. CDR3 coding DNA: TGTGCCAGCCAACCGGGACAGAGGGAAAAACTGTTTTTT.